This T cell receptor beta chain was observed in a study of cytotoxic CD8 clonotypes in ibrutinib-treated CLL. Background on the study: An average of about 250,000 productive templates and 80,000 to 100,000 productive rearrangements was obtained per sample. The study, taken as a whole, reports: Upon ibrutinib response clonality rose, and upon progression it fell back toward baseline. Baseline clonality exceeded age-matched healthy donors and tracked circulating CD8+ T-cell counts.

Notes on this clone: Its target is unknown.

Deep sequencing aimed at 1 in 200,000 to 1 in 1 million T cells' resolution. Method: immunoSEQ multiplex PCR; TCRdb's copy keeps in-frame clones and lacks some. The table shows about 30,000 clones, with roughly 62% occurring only once. Trimming took 0 bases from V and 2 from J, leaving 12 bases between them. Looked up from germline, CDR1 is SGDLS and CDR2 is YYNGEE. The CDR3 is 16 residues long. The chain has TRBV9 and TRBJ1-3; TRBD1 might be the D (5 bases). Here the sequenced sample was PBMCs, taken before ibrutinib treatment. The source is a human donor with chronic lymphocytic leukemia. CDR3 amino acids: CASSVETRATGNTIYF. The CDR3 coding sequence is TGTGCCAGCAGCGTAGAGACCAGGGCTACTGGAAACACCATATATTTT.